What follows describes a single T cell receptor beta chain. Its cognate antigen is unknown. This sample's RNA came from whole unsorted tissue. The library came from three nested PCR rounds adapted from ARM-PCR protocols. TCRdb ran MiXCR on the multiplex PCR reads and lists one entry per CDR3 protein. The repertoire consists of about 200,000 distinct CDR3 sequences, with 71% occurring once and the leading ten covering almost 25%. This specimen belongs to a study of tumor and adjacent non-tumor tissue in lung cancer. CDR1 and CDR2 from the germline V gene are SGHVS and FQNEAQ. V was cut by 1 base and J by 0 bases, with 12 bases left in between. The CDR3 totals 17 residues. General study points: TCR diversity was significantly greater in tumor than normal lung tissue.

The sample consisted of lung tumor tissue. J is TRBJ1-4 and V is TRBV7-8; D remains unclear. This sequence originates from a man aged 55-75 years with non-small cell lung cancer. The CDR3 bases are TGTGCCAGCAGCTTAGAGGTCTTTCAGGCAACTAATGAAAAACTGTTTTTT. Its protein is CASSLEVFQATNEKLFF.